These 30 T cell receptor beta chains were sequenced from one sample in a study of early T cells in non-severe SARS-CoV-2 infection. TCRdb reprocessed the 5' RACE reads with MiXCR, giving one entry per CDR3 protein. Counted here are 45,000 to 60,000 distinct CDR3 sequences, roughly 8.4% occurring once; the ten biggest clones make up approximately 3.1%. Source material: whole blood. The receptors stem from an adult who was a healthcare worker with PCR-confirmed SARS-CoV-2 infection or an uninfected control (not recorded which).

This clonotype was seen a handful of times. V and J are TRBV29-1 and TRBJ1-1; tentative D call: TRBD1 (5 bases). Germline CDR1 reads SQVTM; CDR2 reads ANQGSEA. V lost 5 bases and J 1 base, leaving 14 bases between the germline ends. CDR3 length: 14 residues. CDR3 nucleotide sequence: TGCAGCGTTCGGGGCACACAGCAGAACACTGAAGCTTTCTTT. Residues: CSVRGTQQNTEAFF.

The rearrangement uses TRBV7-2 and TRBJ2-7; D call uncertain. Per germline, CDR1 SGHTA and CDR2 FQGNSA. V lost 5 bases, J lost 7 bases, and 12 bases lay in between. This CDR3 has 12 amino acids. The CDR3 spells CASSPSFGEQYF. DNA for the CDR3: TGTGCCAGCAGCCCCTCCTTCGGAGAGCAGTACTTC.

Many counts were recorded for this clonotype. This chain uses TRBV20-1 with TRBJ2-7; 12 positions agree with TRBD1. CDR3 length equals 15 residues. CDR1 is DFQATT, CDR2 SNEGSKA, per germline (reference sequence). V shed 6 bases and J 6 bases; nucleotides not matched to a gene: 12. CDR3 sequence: CSARSPGQGAREQYF. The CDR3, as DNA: TGCAGTGCCAGGTCCCCGGGACAGGGGGCGCGCGAGCAGTACTTC.

The CDR3 sequence is CASSSAAGTSGSWTDTQYF. CDR3 bases: TGTGCCAGCAGCTCGGCTGCGGGGACTAGCGGGAGTTGGACAGATACGCAGTATTTT. The chain carries TRBV11-2 and TRBJ2-3; the match to TRBD2 covers 14 bases. CDR3 length: 19 amino acids. Germline lookup yields CDR1 SGHAT and CDR2 FQNNGV. The J segment lost 3 bases and the V segment lost 4 bases, leaving 12 bases of the junction unmatched.

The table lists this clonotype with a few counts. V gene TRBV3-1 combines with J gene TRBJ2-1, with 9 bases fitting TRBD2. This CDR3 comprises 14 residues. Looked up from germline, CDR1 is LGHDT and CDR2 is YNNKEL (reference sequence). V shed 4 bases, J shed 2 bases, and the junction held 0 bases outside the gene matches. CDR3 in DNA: TGTGCCAGCAGCCCTAGCGGGACCTACAATGAGCAGTTCTTC. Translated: CASSPSGTYNEQFF.

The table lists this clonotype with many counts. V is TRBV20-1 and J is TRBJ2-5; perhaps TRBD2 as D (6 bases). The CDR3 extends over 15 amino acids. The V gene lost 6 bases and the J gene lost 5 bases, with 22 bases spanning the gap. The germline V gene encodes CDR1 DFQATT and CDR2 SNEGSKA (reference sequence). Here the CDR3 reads CSAPKRRAMGETQYF. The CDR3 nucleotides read TGCAGTGCGCCAAAGCGGAGGGCGATGGGGGAGACCCAGTACTTC.

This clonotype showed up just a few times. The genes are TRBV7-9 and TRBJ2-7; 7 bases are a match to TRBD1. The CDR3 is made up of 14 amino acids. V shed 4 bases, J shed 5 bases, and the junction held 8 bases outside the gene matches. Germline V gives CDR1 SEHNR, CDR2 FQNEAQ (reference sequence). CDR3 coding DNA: TGTGCCAGCAGCTCGGACAGGTTTTCCCACGAGCAGTACTTC. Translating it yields CASSSDRFSHEQYF.

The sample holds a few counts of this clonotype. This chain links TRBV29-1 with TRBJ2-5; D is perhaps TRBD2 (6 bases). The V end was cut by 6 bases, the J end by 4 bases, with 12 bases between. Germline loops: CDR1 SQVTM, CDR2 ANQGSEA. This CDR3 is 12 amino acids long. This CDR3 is CSVELASETQYF. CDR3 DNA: TGCAGCGTGGAGCTAGCGTCAGAGACCCAGTACTTC.

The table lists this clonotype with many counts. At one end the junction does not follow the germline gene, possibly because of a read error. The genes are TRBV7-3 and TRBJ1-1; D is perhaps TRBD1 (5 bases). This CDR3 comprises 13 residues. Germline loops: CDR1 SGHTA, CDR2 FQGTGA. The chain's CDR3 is CASSLLQGSEVFF. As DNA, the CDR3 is TGTGCCAGCAGCCTCCTGCAGGGATCTGAAGTTTTCTTT.

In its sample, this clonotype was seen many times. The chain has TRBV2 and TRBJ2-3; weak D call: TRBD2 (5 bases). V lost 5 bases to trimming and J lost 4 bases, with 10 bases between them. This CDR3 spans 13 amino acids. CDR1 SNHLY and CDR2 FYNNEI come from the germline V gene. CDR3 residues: CASSRERSDTQYF. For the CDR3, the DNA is TGTGCCAGCAGTAGGGAGAGGTCAGATACGCAGTATTTT. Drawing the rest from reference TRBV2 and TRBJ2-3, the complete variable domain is EPEVTQTPSHQVTQMGQEVILRCVPISNHLYFYWYRQILGQKVEFLVSFYNNEISEKSEIFDDQFSVERPDGSNFTLKIRSTKLEDSAMYFCASSRERSDTQYFGPGTRLTVL.

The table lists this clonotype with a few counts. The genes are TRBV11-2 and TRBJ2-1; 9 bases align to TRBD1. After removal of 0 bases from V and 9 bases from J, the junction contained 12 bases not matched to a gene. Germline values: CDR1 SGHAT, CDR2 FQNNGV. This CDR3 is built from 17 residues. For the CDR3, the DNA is TGTGCCAGCAGCTTAGAGGACGTTGTGGGGACAGGGAGTGAGCAGTTCTTC. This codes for CASSLEDVVGTGSEQFF.

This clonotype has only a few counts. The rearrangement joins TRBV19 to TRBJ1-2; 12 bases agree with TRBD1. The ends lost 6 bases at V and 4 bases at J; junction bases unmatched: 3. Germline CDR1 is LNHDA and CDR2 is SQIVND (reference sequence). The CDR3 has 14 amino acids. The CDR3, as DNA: TGTGCCAGTAGGGGGACAGGGGGCTTCTATGGCTACACCTTC. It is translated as CASRGTGGFYGYTF.

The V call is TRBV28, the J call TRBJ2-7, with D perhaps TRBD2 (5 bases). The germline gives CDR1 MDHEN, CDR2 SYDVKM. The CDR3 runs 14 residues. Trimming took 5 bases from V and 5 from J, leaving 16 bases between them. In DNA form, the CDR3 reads TGTGCCAGCAGTAGCGGACGGCGCCCCGACGAGCAGTACTTC. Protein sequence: CASSSGRRPDEQYF.

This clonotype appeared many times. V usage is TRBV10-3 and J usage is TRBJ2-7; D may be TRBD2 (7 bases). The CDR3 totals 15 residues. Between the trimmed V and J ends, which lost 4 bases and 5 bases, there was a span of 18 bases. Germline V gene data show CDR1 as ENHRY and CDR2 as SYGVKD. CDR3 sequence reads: CAISGSGSWGHEQYF. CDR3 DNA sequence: TGTGCCATCAGTGGTAGCGGGTCATGGGGGCACGAGCAGTACTTC.

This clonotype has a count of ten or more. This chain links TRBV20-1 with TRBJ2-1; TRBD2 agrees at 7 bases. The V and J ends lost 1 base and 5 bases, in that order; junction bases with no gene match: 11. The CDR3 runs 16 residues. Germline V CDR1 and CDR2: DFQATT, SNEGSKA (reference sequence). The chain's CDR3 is CSARVAWEGRDNEQFF. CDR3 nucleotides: TGCAGTGCTAGAGTCGCGTGGGAGGGCCGAGACAATGAGCAGTTCTTC.

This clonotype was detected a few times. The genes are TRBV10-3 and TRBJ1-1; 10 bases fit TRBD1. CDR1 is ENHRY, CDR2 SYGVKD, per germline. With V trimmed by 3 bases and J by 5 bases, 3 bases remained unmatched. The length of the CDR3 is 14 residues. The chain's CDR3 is CAISDGTGVTEAFF. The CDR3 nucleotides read TGTGCCATCAGTGATGGGACAGGGGTGACTGAAGCTTTCTTT.

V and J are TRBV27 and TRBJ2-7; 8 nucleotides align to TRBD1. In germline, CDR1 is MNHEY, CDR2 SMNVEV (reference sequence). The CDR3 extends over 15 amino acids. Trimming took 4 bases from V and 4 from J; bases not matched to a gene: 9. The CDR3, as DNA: TGTGCCAGCAGTTACGGGACAGGAGGTCCGTACGAGCAGTACTTC. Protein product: CASSYGTGGPYEQYF.

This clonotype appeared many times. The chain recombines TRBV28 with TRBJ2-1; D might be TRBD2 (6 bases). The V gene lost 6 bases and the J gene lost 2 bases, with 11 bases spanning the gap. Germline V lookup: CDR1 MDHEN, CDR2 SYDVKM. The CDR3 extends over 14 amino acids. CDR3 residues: CASSPGGAYNEQFF. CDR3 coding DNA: TGTGCCAGCAGCCCCGGAGGGGCCTACAATGAGCAGTTCTTC.

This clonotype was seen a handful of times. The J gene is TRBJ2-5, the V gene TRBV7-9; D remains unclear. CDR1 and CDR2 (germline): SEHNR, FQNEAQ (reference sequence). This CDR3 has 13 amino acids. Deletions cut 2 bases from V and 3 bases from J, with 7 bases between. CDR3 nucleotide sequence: TGTGCCAGCAGCTTAACCGCAGAAGAGACCCAGTACTTC. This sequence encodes CASSLTAEETQYF.

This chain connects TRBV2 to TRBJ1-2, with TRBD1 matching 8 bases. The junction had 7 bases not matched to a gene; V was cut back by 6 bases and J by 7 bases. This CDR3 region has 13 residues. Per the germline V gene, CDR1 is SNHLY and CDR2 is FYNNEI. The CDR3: CASSPGQGLGYTF. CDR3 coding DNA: TGTGCCAGCAGCCCTGGACAGGGTCTTGGCTACACCTTC.

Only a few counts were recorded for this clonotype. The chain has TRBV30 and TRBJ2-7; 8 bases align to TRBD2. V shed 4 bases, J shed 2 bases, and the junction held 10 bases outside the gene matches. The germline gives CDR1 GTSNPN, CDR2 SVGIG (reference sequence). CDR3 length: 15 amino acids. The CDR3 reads CAWTGPSGPAYEQYF. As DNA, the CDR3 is TGTGCCTGGACGGGGCCTAGCGGGCCAGCCTACGAGCAGTACTTC.

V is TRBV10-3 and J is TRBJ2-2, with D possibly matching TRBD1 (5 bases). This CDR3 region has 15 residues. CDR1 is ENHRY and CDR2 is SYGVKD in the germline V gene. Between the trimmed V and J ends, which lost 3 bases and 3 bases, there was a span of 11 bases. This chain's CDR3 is CAISDQQADTGELFF. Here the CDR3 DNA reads TGTGCCATCAGTGACCAACAGGCGGACACCGGGGAGCTGTTTTTT.

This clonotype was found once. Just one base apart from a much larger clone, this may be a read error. This chain's CDR3 is CACSATGTGITEQYF. The CDR3, as DNA: TGTGCCTGCAGCGCGACCGGGACAGGGATTACCGAGCAGTACTTC. The V gene is TRBV11-2, the J gene TRBJ2-7; 9 positions agree with TRBD1. The CDR3 loop spans 15 amino acids. Germline CDR1 is SGHAT and CDR2 is FQNNGV.

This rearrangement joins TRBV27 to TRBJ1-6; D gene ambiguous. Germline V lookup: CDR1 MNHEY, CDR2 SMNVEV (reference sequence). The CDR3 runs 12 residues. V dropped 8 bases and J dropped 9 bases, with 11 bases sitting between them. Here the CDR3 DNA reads TGTGCCAGCGGCCGGGCGAGTTCACCCCTCCACTTT. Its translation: CASGRASSPLHF.

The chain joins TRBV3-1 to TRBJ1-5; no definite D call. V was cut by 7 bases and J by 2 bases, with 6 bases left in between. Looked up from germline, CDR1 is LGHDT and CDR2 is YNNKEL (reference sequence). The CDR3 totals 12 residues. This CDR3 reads CASNEGNQPQHF. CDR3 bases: TGTGCCAGCAACGAAGGCAATCAGCCCCAGCATTTT.

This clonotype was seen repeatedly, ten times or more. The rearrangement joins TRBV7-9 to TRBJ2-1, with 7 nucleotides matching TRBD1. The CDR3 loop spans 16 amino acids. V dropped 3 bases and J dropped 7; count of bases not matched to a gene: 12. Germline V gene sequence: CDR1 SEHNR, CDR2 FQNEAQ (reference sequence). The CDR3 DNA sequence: TGTGCCAGCAGCTTGCCCGAATTGGACAGGACAAATGAGCAGTTCTTC. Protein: CASSLPELDRTNEQFF.

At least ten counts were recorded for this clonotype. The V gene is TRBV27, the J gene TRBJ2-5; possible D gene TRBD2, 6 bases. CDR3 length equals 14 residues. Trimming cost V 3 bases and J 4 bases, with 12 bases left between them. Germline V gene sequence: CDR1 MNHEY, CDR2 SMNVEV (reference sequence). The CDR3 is CASSFGRGTETQYF. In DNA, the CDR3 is TGTGCCAGCAGTTTCGGGAGAGGGACAGAGACCCAGTACTTC.

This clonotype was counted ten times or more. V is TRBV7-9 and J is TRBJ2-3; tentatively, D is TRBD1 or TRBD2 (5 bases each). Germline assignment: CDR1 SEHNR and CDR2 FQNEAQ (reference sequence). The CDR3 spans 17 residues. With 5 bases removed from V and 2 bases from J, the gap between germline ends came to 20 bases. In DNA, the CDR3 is TGTGCCAGCAGCCTAGGGGTCGGGGAGCGGTCCACAGATACGCAGTATTTT. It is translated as CASSLGVGERSTDTQYF.

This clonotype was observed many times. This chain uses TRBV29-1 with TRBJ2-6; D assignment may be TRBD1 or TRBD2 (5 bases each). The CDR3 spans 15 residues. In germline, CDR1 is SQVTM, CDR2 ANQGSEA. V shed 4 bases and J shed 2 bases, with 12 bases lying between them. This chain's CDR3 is CSVVGEGTGANVLTF. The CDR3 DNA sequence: TGCAGCGTTGTGGGGGAAGGAACTGGGGCCAACGTCCTGACTTTC.

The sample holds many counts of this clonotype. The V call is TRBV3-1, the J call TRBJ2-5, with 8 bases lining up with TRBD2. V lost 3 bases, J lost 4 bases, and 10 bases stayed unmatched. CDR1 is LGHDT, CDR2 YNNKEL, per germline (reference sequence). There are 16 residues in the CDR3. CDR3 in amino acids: CASSQNPSGSPETQYF. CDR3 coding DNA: TGTGCCAGCAGCCAGAATCCCAGCGGGAGCCCAGAGACCCAGTACTTC.